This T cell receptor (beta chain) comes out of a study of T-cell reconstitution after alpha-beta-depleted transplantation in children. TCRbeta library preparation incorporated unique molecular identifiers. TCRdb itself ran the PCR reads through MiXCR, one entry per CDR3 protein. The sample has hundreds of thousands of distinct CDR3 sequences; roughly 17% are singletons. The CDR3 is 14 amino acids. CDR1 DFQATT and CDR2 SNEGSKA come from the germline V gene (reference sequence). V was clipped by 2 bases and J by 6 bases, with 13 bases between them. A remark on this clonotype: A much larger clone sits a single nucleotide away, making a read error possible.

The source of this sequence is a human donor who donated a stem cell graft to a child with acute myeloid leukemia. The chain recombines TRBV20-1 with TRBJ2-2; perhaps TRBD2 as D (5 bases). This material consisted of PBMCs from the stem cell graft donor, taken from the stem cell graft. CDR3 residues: CSARLPGMAGELFF. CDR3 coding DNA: TGCAGTGCTAGACTTCCGGGAATGGCCGGGGAGCTGTTTTTT.